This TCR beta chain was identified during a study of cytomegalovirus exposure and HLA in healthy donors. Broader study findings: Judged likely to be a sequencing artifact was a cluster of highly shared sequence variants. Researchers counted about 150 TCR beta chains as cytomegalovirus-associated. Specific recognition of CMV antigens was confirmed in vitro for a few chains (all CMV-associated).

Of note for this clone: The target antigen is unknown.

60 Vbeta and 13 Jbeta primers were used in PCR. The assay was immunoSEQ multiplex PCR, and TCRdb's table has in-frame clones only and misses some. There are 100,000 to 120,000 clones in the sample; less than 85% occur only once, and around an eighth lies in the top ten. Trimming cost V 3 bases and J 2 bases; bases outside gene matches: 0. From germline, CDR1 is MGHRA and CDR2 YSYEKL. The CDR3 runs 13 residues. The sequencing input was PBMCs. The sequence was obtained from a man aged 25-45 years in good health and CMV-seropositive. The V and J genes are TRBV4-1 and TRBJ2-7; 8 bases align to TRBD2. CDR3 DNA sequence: TGCGCCAGCAGCCACGGGGGGGCCTACGAGCAGTACTTC. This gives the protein CASSHGGAYEQYF.